One sample yielded the 22 T cell receptor beta chains listed below, sequenced in a study of tumour-infiltrating T cells in Burkitt lymphoma. The data were produced by immunoSEQ multiplex PCR, yet TCRdb's version contains in-frame clones alone and is incomplete. The data show 2,500 to 3,000 clones, approximately 83% seen once. The sequenced sample was tumor tissue. These receptors originate from a human donor with diffuse large B-cell lymphoma.

This chain connects TRBV19 to TRBJ2-7, with TRBD2 as a possible D gene (6 bases). V was clipped by 5 bases and J by 0 bases, with 11 bases between them. Germline V gene lookup returns CDR1 LNHDA and CDR2 SQIVND (reference sequence). This CDR3 region has 14 residues. The DNA of the CDR3 is TGTGCCAGTAGTCCGGGGGACGGCTCCTACGAGCAGTACTTC. It codes for CASSPGDGSYEQYF.

J is TRBJ2-1 and V is TRBV2; TRBD1 matches at 10 bases. With V trimmed by 4 bases and J by 3 bases, 3 bases remained unmatched. This CDR3 is 15 amino acids long. Germline V gene lookup returns CDR1 SNHLY and CDR2 FYNNEI. The CDR3 DNA sequence: TGTGCCAGCAGTGCCGGGACAGGGGACTACAATGAGCAGTTCTTC. It specifies CASSAGTGDYNEQFF.

V is TRBV2 and J is TRBJ2-4; 9 positions match TRBD2. Germline V gene data show CDR1 as SNHLY and CDR2 as FYNNEI. V gave up 0 bases and J gave up 0 bases; unmatched junction bases: 0. This CDR3 is 16 amino acids long. The CDR3: CASSEASGRAKNIQYF. DNA for the CDR3: TGTGCCAGCAGTGAAGCTAGCGGGAGAGCCAAAAACATTCAGTACTTC.

The chain employs TRBV18 and TRBJ2-7; D not certain. The CDR3 has 13 amino acids. Trimming pared 3 bases from V and 3 bases from J, leaving 9 bases between. Germline V gene sequence: CDR1 KGHSH, CDR2 LQKENI. CDR3 residues: CASSPWKYYEQYF. The CDR3 region has the DNA TGTGCCAGCTCACCTTGGAAATACTACGAGCAGTACTTC.

The chain carries TRBV2 and TRBJ1-1, with a possible D match to TRBD1 (5 bases). The V gene lost 4 bases and the J gene lost 3 bases, with 9 bases spanning the gap. The germline gives CDR1 SNHLY, CDR2 FYNNEI. The CDR3 totals 13 residues. As DNA, the CDR3 is TGTGCCAGCAGTGGGGGACGGTACACTGAAGCTTTCTTT. It specifies CASSGGRYTEAFF.

This clone was counted between two and nine times. The chain couples TRBV7-2 to TRBJ2-5, with no clear D. The CDR3 sequence is 13 residues long. Trimming removed 9 bases at V and 2 bases at J, with 13 bases between. Germline lookup yields CDR1 SGHTA and CDR2 FQGNSA. The CDR3 nucleotides read TGTGCCAGTGGCAGGTGGCAGCAAGAGACCCAGTACTTC. It encodes CASGRWQQETQYF.

V gene TRBV27 combines with J gene TRBJ2-7; D gene unclear. Trimming took off 5 bases at V and 7 bases at J, with 15 bases between the two ends. Germline V gives CDR1 MNHEY, CDR2 SMNVEV (reference sequence). The CDR3 is 13 amino acids. The chain's CDR3 is CASSPSYLWEQYF. The CDR3 coding sequence is TGTGCCAGCAGTCCCTCGTATCTGTGGGAGCAGTACTTC.

The chain carries TRBV7-9 and TRBJ2-3; perhaps TRBD1 as D (5 bases). From germline, CDR1 is SEHNR and CDR2 FQNEAQ (reference sequence). The CDR3 spans 13 residues. Trimming cost V 6 bases and J 1 base, with 8 bases left between them. The CDR3 is CASRRTRTDTQYF. The CDR3 nucleotides read TGTGCCAGCAGACGGACACGCACAGATACGCAGTATTTT.

This clone showed up just a few times. The CDR3 DNA follows: TGTGCCAGCAGGGTTGGGGTTGAAAAACTGTTTTTT. It yields the protein CASRVGVEKLFF. The J gene is TRBJ1-4, the V gene TRBV2; D is undetermined. With 6 bases removed from V and 7 bases from J, the gap between germline ends came to 9 bases. CDR3 length: 12 amino acids. Germline CDR1 is SNHLY and CDR2 is FYNNEI.

This clone came up once. This chain connects TRBV7-9 to TRBJ2-1, with D uncertain. CDR1 and CDR2 (germline): SEHNR, FQNEAQ (reference sequence). The CDR3 spans 15 residues. With 0 bases removed from V and 5 bases from J, the gap between germline ends came to 11 bases. In DNA form, the CDR3 reads TGTGCCAGCAGCTTAGCTTTGACAATCGACAATGAGCAGTTCTTC. It codes for CASSLALTIDNEQFF.

The rearrangement joins TRBV28 to TRBJ2-7; 14 nucleotides line up with TRBD2. The CDR3 consists of 18 residues. V dropped 5 bases and J dropped 0; count of bases not matched to a gene: 9. Germline lookup yields CDR1 MDHEN and CDR2 SYDVKM. In DNA form, the CDR3 reads TGTGCCAGCAGTCGATACGGGACTAGCGGGGGCTTCTCCTACGAGCAGTACTTC. The encoded protein is CASSRYGTSGGFSYEQYF.

The J gene is TRBJ2-2, the V gene TRBV14, with 12 bases aligning to TRBD2. The CDR3 spans 21 residues. The V and J ends lost 1 base and 2 bases, in that order; junction bases with no gene match: 14. Germline CDR1 SGHDN, CDR2 FVKESK. The CDR3 bases are TGTGCCAGCAGCCAAGGCCTTAAACTGGCTAGCGGGGGGGCCAACACCGGGGAGCTGTTTTTT. Its translation is CASSQGLKLASGGANTGELFF. Filled out from reference TRBV14 and TRBJ2-2, the complete variable domain reads EAGVTQFPSHSVIEKGQTVTLRCDPISGHDNLYWYRRVMGKEIKFLLHFVKESKQDESGMPNNRFLAERTGGTYSTLKVQPAELEDSGVYFCASSQGLKLASGGANTGELFFGEGSRLTVL.

The chain carries TRBV7-8 and TRBJ1-1, with 8 nucleotides matching TRBD1. V was clipped by 5 bases and J by 9 bases; unmatched bases: 8. Germline CDR1 and CDR2: SGHVS and FQNEAQ. CDR3 length: 13 amino acids. The CDR3 loop is CASSHTGQGKAFF. The DNA for the CDR3 is TGTGCCAGCAGCCACACCGGACAGGGCAAAGCTTTCTTT.

This clone appeared a single time. The chain recombines TRBV11-3 with TRBJ2-7; D unclear. Trimming cost V 5 bases and J 5 bases, with 16 bases left between them. CDR3 length: 14 residues. Germline CDR1 and CDR2: SGHNT and YENEEA. CDR3 region: CASSEPGRFHEQYF. The CDR3 coding sequence is TGTGCCAGCAGCGAGCCGGGCCGGTTCCACGAGCAGTACTTC.

Comment on this clone: This sample also contains other DNA sequences that code for the same CDR3. This chain links TRBV7-6 with TRBJ2-7, with 9 bases aligning to TRBD1. The CDR3 totals 14 residues. CDR1 SGHVS and CDR2 FNYEAQ come from the germline V gene. J gave up 2 bases and V 5 bases, and 4 bases lay outside the gene matches. The CDR3 loop reads CASSPGTGPYEQYF. CDR3 nucleotides: TGTGCCAGCAGCCCGGGGACAGGGCCCTACGAGCAGTACTTC.

This CDR3 is CSVAQGGGGQPQHF. CDR3 DNA sequence: TGCAGCGTTGCCCAGGGAGGGGGGGGTCAGCCCCAGCATTTT. The chain is built from TRBV29-1 and TRBJ1-5; maybe TRBD1 (6 bases). Looked up from germline, CDR1 is SQVTM and CDR2 is ANQGSEA. Trimming removed 4 bases at V and 6 bases at J, with 16 bases between. The CDR3 extends over 14 amino acids.

The chain combines TRBV27 with TRBJ2-7; D not resolved. The CDR3 covers 11 residues. CDR1 MNHEY and CDR2 SMNVEV come from the germline V gene (reference sequence). V lost 5 bases, J lost 3 bases, and 5 bases lay in between. The CDR3 loop is CASSDFYEQYF. The CDR3 DNA follows: TGTGCCAGCAGTGACTTCTACGAGCAGTACTTC.

The V call is TRBV5-6, the J call TRBJ1-2; TRBD1 is a possible D gene (5 bases). The CDR3 extends over 14 amino acids. Germline V lookup: CDR1 SGHDT, CDR2 YYEEEE. Trimming cost V 0 bases and J 4 bases, with 10 bases left between them. The CDR3 sequence is CASSLDQGTYGYTF. In DNA form, the CDR3 reads TGTGCCAGCAGCTTGGATCAGGGCACCTATGGCTACACCTTC.

V is TRBV6-1 and J is TRBJ2-5; D possibly uses TRBD1 or TRBD2 (5 bases each). The CDR3 is made up of 14 amino acids. V was trimmed by 8 bases and J by 3 bases, leaving 16 bases between them. Germline CDR1 is MNHNS and CDR2 is SASEGT. The CDR3 DNA is TGTGCCAGCTCCCGGGGACGTAACGAAGAGACCCAGTACTTC. This codes for CASSRGRNEETQYF.

This chain connects TRBV9 to TRBJ2-5, with D perhaps given as TRBD1 or TRBD2 (5 bases each). The CDR3 sequence is 14 residues long. The V gene's germline CDR1 is SGDLS and CDR2 YYNGEE. V was shortened by 0 bases and J by 0 bases, with 6 bases between the two germline ends. The CDR3 DNA follows: TGTGCCAGCAGCGTAGGGGGGAACCAAGAGACCCAGTACTTC. This codes for CASSVGGNQETQYF.

This clone turned up a few times. The rearrangement joins TRBV7-6 to TRBJ2-7; unclear D gene. Germline CDR1 reads SGHVS; CDR2 reads FNYEAQ. The CDR3 covers 14 residues. V was cut by 0 bases and J by 0 bases, with 6 bases left in between. CDR3 amino acids: CASSLAGDSYEQYF. CDR3 DNA: TGTGCCAGCAGCTTAGCCGGTGACTCCTACGAGCAGTACTTC.

The gene calls are TRBV9 and TRBJ1-4, with D possibly matching TRBD1 (5 bases). The germline V gene has CDR1 SGDLS and CDR2 YYNGEE. Trimming took off 0 bases at V and 8 bases at J, with 14 bases between the two ends. This CDR3 is 15 amino acids long. Here the CDR3 reads CASSVAQGGQEKLFF. The CDR3 region has the DNA TGTGCCAGCAGCGTAGCTCAGGGAGGCCAGGAAAAACTGTTTTTT.